This T cell receptor beta chain was recovered during a study of shared clonotypes between healthy human individuals (dated by TCRdb to about 2020). For the wider study: The cohort included a few men and a couple of women between 18 and 49 years of age. For each donor, CD4 naive and CD4 memory were each given three plates, CD8 naive was given two plates, and CD8 memory was given one plate. The study deeply sequenced blood TCR repertoires of about five healthy adults to estimate repertoire size and the extent of clonotype sharing between individuals. Different laboratories and diverse techniques were used to prepare libraries and sequence TCR repertoires, to increase sequencing depth and limit assay-specific biases. Leukapheresis yielded between about 0.9 and 9 billion PBMCs per donor.

Broad study findings and their caveats: Only blood was sampled, and tissue TCR repertoires likely differ from those in blood. Pairwise subsampling indicated that sequencing depth was expected to affect the degree of clonotype sharing among donors. Naive subsets generally had larger estimated clonotype richness than memory subsets did. Compared with non-shared clonotypes, the clonotypes found in all four sorted-subset donors had higher generation probabilities. The small number of donors limited the genetic and exposure-history diversity represented. Incomplete sequencing was indicated by rarefaction of sorted-subset datasets, despite the large sequencing depth. Across four donors, about 5% of naive CD4, around 3.5% of naive CD8, 2% to 2.5% of memory CD4, and over 0.35% of memory CD8 clonotypes were shared.

About this clone itself: Its recognized antigen is unknown. Base qualities are not recorded, but no much larger clone differs from it by a single base.

Using the deep immunoSEQ assay, multiplex PCR amplified TCR CDR3 regions from genomic DNA. For each cell subset, the extracted genomic DNA was distributed evenly across all wells of several immunoSEQ 96-well plates, and each plate served as one replicate. Each replicate PCR for sorted subsets received roughly 0.2 ug genomic DNA, equal to tens of thousands of T cell genomes. The purified libraries were quantified using a Qubit 3.0 fluorometer, sized with a Bioanalyzer 2100, and then quantified again using the KAPA Library Quantification kit. Every immunoSEQ 96-well plate was sequenced on a dedicated single-read 150-cycle Illumina NextSeq 550 flow cell. As for the original processing: Because only junctional sequences without quality scores were contained in the immunoSEQ output, filtering matching that applied to full-length reads could not be performed. Sequences were annotated with PyIR, a Python wrapper for IgBLAST v1.9, using IMGT germline references to assign V/J genes and CDR3. Reads were removed for weak V/J assignments (E-value above 1e-6), missing CDR3, stop codons, out-of-frame junctions, or ambiguous translated residues. V3J clonotypes were defined as sequences sharing the same inferred V gene, J gene, and CDR3 amino acid sequence. Percentage overlap between repertoires was computed as shared unique clonotypes divided by the size of the smaller repertoire. RTK rarefaction, the Chao1 estimator, and Recon v2.1 estimates of unobserved clonotypes were used to assess repertoire richness. OLGA was used to compute generation probabilities for all TCRbeta clonotypes that the gDNA method yielded from several donors. TCRdb took over this immuneACCESS table, retaining in-frame rearrangements with V and J assigned. Such tables are incomplete; in checked studies, under half of the missing clones stem from an unresolved V gene, and the remainder is unexplained. V, J and clone size are those of that table, while D and trimming were read from the DNA. The sample table holds some 2 million clones, of which less than 95% were seen once. The top ten constitute more than 0.95% of the sample.

CD8 naive samples consisted of CD45RO-negative cells that were positively selected for CCR7, yielding a CD45RA+CCR7+ population without TemRA cells. The donors were healthy, HIV-negative adults with no recently reported acute infections or vaccinations. All donors were Caucasian adults living in Nashville, Tennessee, USA. Blood was collected by leukapheresis, and PBMCs were isolated by Ficoll-Histopaque density gradient centrifugation and then cryopreserved in liquid nitrogen vapor phase. Purity and quantity of every magnetically sorted T cell population were checked by analytical flow cytometry. Genomic DNA was isolated from every sorted fraction and measured by UV absorbance on a Nanodrop 2000c. Trimming at the junction amounts to 4 bases on V and 7 bases on J, and the germline ends lie 19 bases apart. Via the germline V gene, CDR1 is MNHEY and CDR2 SVGAGI. The CDR3 contains 16 residues, cysteine and phenylalanine counted. The CDR3 DNA has 48 bases and is translated from base 1.

The sample consisted of naive CD8+ T cells sorted from blood. The meaning of the sample's cell subset or site label: CD45RA+CCR7+. The sequence joins TRBV6-5 to TRBJ1-4, with no confident D gene call. This clonotype was obtained from a man aged 18 to 30 in good health. The bases are TGTGCCAGCAGTTCCCGCTGGGCAGGATCTGCTGAAAAACTGTTTTTT. Its protein reads: CASSSRWAGSAEKLFF.